This is a list of T cell receptor beta chains from one sample in a study of T cells in localized non-small cell lung cancer. The method was immunoSEQ multiplex PCR; TCRdb's version includes in-frame clones alone and lacks a portion of them. The sample yields 39,000 or so clones, about 83% seen once. The material was PBMCs, obtained before any cancer treatment. Receptors originate from a man aged 40 to 70 with stage II lung adenocarcinoma. The conserved cysteine and the conserved F or W are not part of the CDR3 here. Size is omitted from some rows. Given values are once, few, many or a class for expanded clones.

TRBV5-1	TRBJ2-7	-	13	ASSRGQGASYEQY
TRBV5-4	TRBJ2-2	once	13	ASSSITVNTGELF
TRBV7-2	TRBJ1-1	once	13	ASSLVAGVNTEAF
TRBV27	TRBJ2-2	-	15	ASSPSRLAGPTGELF
TRBV29-1	TRBJ2-7	few	10	SAGRDRHEQY
TRBV4-1	TRBJ1-4	few	14	ATLGNWGATNEKLF
TRBV7-6	TRBJ1-1	-	12	ASSSGGVNTEAF
TRBV18	TRBJ2-2	-	13	ASSPFGTEAGELF
TRBV7-3	TRBJ2-1	-	13	ASSFGRSSYNEQF
TRBV7-6	TRBJ1-1	-	10	ASSPLNTEAF
TRBV27	-	-	13	ASSSLSGKRYEQY
TRBV11-2	TRBJ1-2	-	11	ASRLTGGYGYT
TRBV19	TRBJ1-5	-	10	ASSIQDYAQH
TRBV4-3	TRBJ2-3	-	14	ASSHGTSGNTDTQY
TRBV11-2	TRBJ1-6	-	13	ASSVAGTGRSPLH
TRBV19	TRBJ1-2	-	12	ASSGTGIDYGYT
TRBV6-6	TRBJ1-2	-	12	ASSLGAPNYGYT
TRBV5-6	TRBJ2-1	-	13	ASSPGLTSYNEQF
TRBV6-1	TRBJ1-1	-	11	ASSEVKITEAF
TRBV30	TRBJ1-2	few	11	AWSWDVNYGYT
TRBV7-9	TRBJ2-7	-	12	ASSGEGQGYEQY
TRBV30	TRBJ2-7	-	12	AWSARPTPYEQY
TRBV7-2	TRBJ1-3	-	14	ASSLRRGPGGNTIY
TRBV30	TRBJ2-3	-	13	AWSVGGRVADTQY
TRBV7-2	TRBJ2-7	-	13	ASSLIGRGQRKQY
TRBV7-6	TRBJ1-1	few	9	ASSQIMEAF
TRBV6-5	TRBJ1-2	-	13	ASSPTRGGIYGYT
TRBV7-9	TRBJ1-1	-	13	ASITAIAGGTEAF
TRBV5-4	TRBJ2-2	-	14	ASSLASGGPTGELF
TRBV5-1	TRBJ2-5	-	15	ASSLGRGRNFQETQY
TRBV7-6	TRBJ2-7	-	13	ASSLTGGASYEQY
TRBV5-6	TRBJ2-1	-	14	ASSLEISGLYNEQF
TRBV5-1	TRBJ2-3	-	15	ASTLGGGALAPDTQY
TRBV7-8	TRBJ2-1	-	13	ASSSTSGGPPEQF